The clone carrying this T cell receptor (beta chain) appeared a few times. The data originate from a study of blood T cell repertoires in COVID-19. Study at large: Samples came from the United States, Italy and Spain, spanning acute and convalescent COVID-19. The analysed material was cDNA or gDNA that came from T cells, B-cell-depleted T cells, or PBMCs.

Some clones are missing from TCRdb's copy, which holds only in-frame ones; the method was immunoSEQ multiplex PCR. Among some 170,000 clones listed, over 75% were seen once. This clonotype originated in an older man with acute or convalescent COVID-19. Sequenced input: peripheral blood.

This chain's CDR3 is CASSQLDRGANTGELFF. CDR3 nucleotides: TGTGCCAGCAGCCAACTAGACAGGGGGGCGAACACCGGGGAGCTGTTTTTT. The chain uses TRBV3-1 (or the pseudogene TRBV3-2) and TRBJ2-2; 9 bases are a match to TRBD1. The germline gives CDR1 LGHDT, CDR2 YNNKEL (reference sequence). The ends lost 2 bases at V and 0 bases at J; junction bases unmatched: 4. This CDR3 has 17 residues.